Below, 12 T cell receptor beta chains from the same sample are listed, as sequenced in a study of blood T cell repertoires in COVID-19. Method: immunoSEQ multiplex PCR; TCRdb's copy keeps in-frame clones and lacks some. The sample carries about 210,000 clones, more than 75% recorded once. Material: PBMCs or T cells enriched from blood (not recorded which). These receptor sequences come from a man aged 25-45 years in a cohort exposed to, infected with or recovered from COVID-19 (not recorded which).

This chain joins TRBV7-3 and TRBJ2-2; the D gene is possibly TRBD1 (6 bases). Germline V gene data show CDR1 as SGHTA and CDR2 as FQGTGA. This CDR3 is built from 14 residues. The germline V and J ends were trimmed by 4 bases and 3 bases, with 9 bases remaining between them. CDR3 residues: CASSSTGHTGELFF. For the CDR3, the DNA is TGTGCCAGCAGCTCGACAGGTCACACCGGGGAGCTGTTTTTT. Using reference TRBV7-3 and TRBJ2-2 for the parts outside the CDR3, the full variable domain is GAGVSQTPSNKVTEKGKYVELRCDPISGHTALYWYRQSLGQGPEFLIYFQGTGAADDSGLPNDRFFAVRPEGSVSTLKIQRTERGDSAVYLCASSSTGHTGELFFGEGSRLTVL.

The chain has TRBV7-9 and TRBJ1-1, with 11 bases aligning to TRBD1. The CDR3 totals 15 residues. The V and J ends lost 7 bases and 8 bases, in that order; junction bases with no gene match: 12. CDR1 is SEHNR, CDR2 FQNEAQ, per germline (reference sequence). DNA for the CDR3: TGTGCCAGCACTCGGAGGACAGGGGGCTCTGGCGAAGCTTTCTTT. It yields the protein CASTRRTGGSGEAFF.

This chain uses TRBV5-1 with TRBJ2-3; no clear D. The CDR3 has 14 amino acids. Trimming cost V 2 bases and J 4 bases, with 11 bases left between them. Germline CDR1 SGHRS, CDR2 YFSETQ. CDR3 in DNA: TGCGCCAGCAGCTTTGGAGTAGCCCCAGATACGCAGTATTTT. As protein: CASSFGVAPDTQYF.

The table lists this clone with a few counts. As DNA, the CDR3 is TGTGCCAGCAGCCAAGATTCCAGGGGGAGGTCACCCCTCCACTTT. It is translated as CASSQDSRGRSPLHF. The gene calls are TRBV4-2 and TRBJ1-6, with 7 bases fitting TRBD1. CDR3 size: 15 residues. Germline assignment: CDR1 LGHNA and CDR2 YNFKEQ. The V segment lost 0 bases and the J segment 10 bases; nucleotides outside the gene matches: 6.

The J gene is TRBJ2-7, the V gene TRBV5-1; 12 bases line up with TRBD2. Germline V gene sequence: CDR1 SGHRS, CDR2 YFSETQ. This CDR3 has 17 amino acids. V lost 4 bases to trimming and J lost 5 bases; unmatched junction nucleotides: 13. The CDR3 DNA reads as TGCGCCAGCAGCCTATGGACTAGCGGGATGTTCTTCGACGAGCAGTACTTC. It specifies CASSLWTSGMFFDEQYF.

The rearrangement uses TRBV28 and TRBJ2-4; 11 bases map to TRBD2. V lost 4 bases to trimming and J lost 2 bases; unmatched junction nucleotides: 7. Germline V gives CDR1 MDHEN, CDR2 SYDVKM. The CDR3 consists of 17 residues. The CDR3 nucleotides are TGTGCCAGCAGTTCGATATTAGCGGGAGGGACCAAAAACATTCAGTACTTC. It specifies CASSSILAGGTKNIQYF.

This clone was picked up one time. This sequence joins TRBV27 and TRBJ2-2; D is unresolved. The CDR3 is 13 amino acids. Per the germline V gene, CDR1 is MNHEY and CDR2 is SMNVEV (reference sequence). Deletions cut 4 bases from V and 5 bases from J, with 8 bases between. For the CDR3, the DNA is TGTGCCAGCAGTTCCGCCGGGACCGGGGAGCTGTTTTTT. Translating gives CASSSAGTGELFF.

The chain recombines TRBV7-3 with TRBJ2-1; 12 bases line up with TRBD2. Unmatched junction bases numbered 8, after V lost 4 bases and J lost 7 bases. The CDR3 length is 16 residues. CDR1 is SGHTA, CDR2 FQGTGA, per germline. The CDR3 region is CASSSFQTSGRNEQFF. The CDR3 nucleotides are TGTGCCAGCAGCTCCTTCCAGACTAGCGGGAGAAATGAGCAGTTCTTC.

The CDR3 here is CASSNRQNPNTEAFF. CDR3 DNA: TGTGCCAGCAGCAACCGACAGAACCCGAACACTGAAGCTTTCTTT. The rearrangement links TRBV7-2 to TRBJ1-1, with D tentatively TRBD1 (5 bases). Germline V gene data show CDR1 as SGHTA and CDR2 as FQGNSA. Trimming took off 5 bases at V and 1 base at J, with 14 bases between the two ends. The CDR3 loop spans 15 amino acids. The full variable domain, its missing parts supplied by reference TRBV7-2 and TRBJ1-1, is GAGVSQSPSNKVTEKGKDVELRCDPISGHTALYWYRQSLGQGLEFLIYFQGNSAPDKSGLPSDRFSAERTGGSVSTLTIQRTQQEDSAVYLCASSNRQNPNTEAFFGQGTRLTVV.

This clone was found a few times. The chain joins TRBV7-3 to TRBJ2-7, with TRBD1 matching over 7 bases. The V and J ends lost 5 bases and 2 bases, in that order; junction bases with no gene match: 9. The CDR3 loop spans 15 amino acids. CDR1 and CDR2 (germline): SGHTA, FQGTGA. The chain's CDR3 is CASSTGTVRPYEQYF. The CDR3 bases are TGTGCCAGCAGCACCGGGACAGTGAGACCCTACGAGCAGTACTTC.

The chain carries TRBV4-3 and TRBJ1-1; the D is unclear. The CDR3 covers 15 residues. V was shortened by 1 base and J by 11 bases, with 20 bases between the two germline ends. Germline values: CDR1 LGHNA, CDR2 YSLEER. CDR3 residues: CASSQGPSVGRRAFF. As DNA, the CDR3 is TGCGCCAGCAGCCAAGGGCCCAGTGTGGGGAGAAGGGCTTTCTTT.

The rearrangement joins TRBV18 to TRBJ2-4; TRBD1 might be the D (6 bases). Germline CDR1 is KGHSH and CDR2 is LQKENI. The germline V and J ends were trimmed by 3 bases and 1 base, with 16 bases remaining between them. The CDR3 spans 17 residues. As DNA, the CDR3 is TGTGCCAGCTCACCCCTGGGTGCAGGGGATGCCAAAAACATTCAGTACTTC. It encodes CASSPLGAGDAKNIQYF.